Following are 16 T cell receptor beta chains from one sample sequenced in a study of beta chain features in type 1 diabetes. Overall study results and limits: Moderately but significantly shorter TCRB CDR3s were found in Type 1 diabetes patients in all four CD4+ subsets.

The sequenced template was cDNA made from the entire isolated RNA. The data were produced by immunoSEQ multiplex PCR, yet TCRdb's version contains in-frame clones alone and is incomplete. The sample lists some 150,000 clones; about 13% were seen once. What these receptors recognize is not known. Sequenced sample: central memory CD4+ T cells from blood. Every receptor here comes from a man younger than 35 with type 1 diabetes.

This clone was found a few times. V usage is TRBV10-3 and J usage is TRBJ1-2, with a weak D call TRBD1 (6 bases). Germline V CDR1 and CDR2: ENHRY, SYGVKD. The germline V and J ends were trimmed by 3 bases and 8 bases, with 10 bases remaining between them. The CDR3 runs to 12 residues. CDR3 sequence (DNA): TGTGCCATCAGTGAAGGGGGGCAAGGCTACACCTTC. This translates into CAISEGGQGYTF.

Here the CDR3 reads CASSLRQGETDTQYF. CDR3 nucleotide sequence: TGCGCCAGCAGCCTCAGACAGGGTGAGACAGATACGCAGTATTTT. This chain links TRBV5-1 with TRBJ2-3, with 7 bases that match TRBD1. In germline, CDR1 is SGHRS, CDR2 YFSETQ. The CDR3 spans 15 residues. Unmatched junction bases numbered 8, after V lost 4 bases and J lost 3 bases.

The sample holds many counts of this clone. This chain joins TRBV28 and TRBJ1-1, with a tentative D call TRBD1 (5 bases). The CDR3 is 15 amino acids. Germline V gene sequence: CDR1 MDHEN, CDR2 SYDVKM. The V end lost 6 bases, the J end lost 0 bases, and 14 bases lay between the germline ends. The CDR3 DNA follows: TGTGCCAGCAGCCCCTACGGGGCGATGAACACTGAAGCTTTCTTT. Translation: CASSPYGAMNTEAFF.

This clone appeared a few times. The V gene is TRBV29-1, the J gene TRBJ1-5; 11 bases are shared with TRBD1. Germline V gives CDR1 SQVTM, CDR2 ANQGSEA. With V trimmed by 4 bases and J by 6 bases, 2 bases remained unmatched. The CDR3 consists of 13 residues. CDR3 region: CSVGTGGGQPQHF. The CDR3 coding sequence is TGCAGCGTTGGGACAGGGGGCGGTCAGCCCCAGCATTTT.

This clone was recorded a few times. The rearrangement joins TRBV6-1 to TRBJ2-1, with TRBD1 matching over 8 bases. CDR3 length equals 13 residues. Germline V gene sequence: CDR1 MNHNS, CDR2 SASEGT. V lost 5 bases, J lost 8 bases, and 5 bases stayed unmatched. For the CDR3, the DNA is TGTGCCAGCAGTTTCAAGGACAGGGATGAGCAGTTCTTC. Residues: CASSFKDRDEQFF.

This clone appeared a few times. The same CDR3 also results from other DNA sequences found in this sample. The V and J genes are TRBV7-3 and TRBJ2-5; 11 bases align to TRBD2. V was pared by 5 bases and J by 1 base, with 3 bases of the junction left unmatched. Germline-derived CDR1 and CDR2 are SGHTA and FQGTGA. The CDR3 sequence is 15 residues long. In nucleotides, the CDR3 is TGTGCCAGCAGCCTAGGGACTAGCGGCCAAGAGACCCAGTACTTC. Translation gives CASSLGTSGQETQYF.

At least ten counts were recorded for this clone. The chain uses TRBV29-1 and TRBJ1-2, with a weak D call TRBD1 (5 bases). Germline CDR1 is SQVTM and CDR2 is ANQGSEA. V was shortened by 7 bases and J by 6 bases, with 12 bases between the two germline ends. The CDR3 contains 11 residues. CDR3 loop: CSAGAGHGYTF. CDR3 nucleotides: TGCAGCGCTGGGGCGGGGCATGGCTACACCTTC.

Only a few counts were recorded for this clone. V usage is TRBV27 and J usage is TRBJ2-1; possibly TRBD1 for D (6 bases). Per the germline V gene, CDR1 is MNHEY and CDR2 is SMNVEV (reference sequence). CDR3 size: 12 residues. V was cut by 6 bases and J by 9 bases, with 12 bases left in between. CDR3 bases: TGTGCCAGCAGCCACCAGGGGATTGAGCAGTTCTTC. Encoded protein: CASSHQGIEQFF.

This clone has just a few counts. CDR3 in DNA: TGTGCCAGCAGTTTATCTTACCAACAAGAGACCCAGTACTTC. Residues: CASSLSYQQETQYF. V usage is TRBV27 and J usage is TRBJ2-5; D remains ambiguous. CDR3 length equals 14 residues. The V end lost 0 bases, the J end lost 2 bases, and 7 bases lay between the germline ends. The germline V gene encodes CDR1 MNHEY and CDR2 SMNVEV (reference sequence).

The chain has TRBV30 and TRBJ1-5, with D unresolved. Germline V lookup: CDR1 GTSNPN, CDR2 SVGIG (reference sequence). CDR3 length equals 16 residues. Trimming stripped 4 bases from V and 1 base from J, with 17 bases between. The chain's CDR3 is CAWILPNPRSNQPQHF. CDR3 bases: TGTGCCTGGATTCTCCCGAACCCGAGGAGCAATCAGCCCCAGCATTTT.

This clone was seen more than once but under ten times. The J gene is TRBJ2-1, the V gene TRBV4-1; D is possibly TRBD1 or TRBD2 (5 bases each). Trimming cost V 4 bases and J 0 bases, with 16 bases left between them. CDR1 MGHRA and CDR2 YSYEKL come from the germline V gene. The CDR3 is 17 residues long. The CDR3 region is CASSPTPMRGSYNEQFF. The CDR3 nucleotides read TGCGCCAGCAGCCCCACTCCTATGAGGGGCTCCTACAATGAGCAGTTCTTC.

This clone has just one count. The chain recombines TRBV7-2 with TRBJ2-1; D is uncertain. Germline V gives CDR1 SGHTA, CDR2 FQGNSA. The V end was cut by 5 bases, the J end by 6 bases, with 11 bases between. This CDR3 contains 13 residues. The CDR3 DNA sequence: TGTGCCAGCAGCGTAAGACAAAGCAATGAGCAGTTCTTC. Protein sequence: CASSVRQSNEQFF.

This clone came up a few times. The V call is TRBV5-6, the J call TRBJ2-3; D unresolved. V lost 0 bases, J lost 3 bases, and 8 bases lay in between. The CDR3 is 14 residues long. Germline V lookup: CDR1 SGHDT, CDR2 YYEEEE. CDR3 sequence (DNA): TGTGCCAGCAGCTTGGCCTGGGGAACAGATACGCAGTATTTT. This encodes CASSLAWGTDTQYF. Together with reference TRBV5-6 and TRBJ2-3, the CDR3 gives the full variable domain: DAGVTQSPTHLIKTRGQQVTLRCSPKSGHDTVSWYQQALGQGPQFIFQYYEEEERQRGNFPDRFSGHQFPNYSSELNVNALLLGDSALYLCASSLAWGTDTQYFGPGTRLTVL.

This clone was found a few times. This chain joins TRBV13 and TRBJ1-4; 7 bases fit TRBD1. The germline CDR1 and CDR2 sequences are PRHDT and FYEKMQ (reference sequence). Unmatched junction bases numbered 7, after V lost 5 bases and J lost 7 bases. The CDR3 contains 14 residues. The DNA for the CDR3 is TGTGCCAGCAGCCTCCGACAGGGATTTGAAAAACTGTTTTTT. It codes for CASSLRQGFEKLFF.

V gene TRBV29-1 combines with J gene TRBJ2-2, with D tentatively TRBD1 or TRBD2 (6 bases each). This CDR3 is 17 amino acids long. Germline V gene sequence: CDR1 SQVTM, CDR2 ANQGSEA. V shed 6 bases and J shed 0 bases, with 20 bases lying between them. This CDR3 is CSVRGYGTLSNTGELFF. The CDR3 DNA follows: TGCAGCGTCCGGGGGTATGGGACACTTTCGAACACCGGGGAGCTGTTTTTT.

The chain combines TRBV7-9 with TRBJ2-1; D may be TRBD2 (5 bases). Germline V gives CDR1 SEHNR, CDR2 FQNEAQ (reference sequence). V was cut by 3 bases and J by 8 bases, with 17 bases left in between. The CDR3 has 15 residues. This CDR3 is CASSFRGLASDEQFF. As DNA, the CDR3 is TGTGCCAGCAGCTTTAGAGGACTTGCGAGCGATGAGCAGTTCTTC. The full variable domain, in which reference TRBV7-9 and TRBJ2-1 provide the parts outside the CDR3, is DTGVSQNPRHKITKRGQNVTFRCDPISEHNRLYWYRQTLGQGPEFLTYFQNEAQLEKSRLLSDRFSAERPKGSFSTLEIQRTEQGDSAMYLCASSFRGLASDEQFFGPGTRLTVL.